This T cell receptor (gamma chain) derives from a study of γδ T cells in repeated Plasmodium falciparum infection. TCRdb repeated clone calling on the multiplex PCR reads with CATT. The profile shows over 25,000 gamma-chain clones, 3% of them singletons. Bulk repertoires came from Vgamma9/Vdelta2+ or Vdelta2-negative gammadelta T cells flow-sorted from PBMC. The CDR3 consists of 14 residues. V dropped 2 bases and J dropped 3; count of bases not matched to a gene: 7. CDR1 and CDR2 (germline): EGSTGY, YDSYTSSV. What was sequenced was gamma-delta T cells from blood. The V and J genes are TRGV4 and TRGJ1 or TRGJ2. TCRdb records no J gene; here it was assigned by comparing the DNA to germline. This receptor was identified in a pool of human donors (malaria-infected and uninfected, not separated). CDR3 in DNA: TGTGCCACCTGGGATGATAGAATTTATTATAAGAAACTCTTT. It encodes CATWDDRIYYKKLF.